One and the same sample provided the 25 T cell receptor beta chains below, sequenced in a study of T cells in Graves' hyperthyroidism and ophthalmopathy. Amplified regions were TCR beta CDR3 sequences from RNA transcripts. Primed by the HTBI set, a first-round RT-PCR was run on the TCR CDR3. A single record per CDR3 protein comes from TCRdb applying MiXCR to the multiplex PCR reads. The sample lists around 520,000 distinct CDR3 sequences, over 13% seen once, with around 17% in the top ten. Sequenced material: blood. The receptors were sampled from a woman aged 18-35 years with Graves' hyperthyroidism.

This clonotype was recorded at least ten times. This chain uses TRBV12-3 or TRBV12-4 with TRBJ1-5; D perhaps matches TRBD1 (6 bases). The CDR3 has 17 residues. Trimming took 4 bases from V and 3 from J, leaving 19 bases between them. The CDR3 sequence is CASSSGQYADYNQPQHF. The CDR3 nucleotides read TGTGCCAGCAGTTCTGGACAGTACGCTGACTACAATCAGCCCCAGCATTTT.

This clonotype was observed many times. The chain employs TRBV29-1 and TRBJ2-1; D remains ambiguous. Germline assignment: CDR1 SQVTM and CDR2 ANQGSEA. V was clipped by 6 bases and J by 3 bases, with 18 bases between them. This CDR3 is built from 15 residues. The CDR3 DNA is TGCAGCGTCAGCCCCCCCGTAGACGGCTACAATGAGCAGTTCTTC. Its translation: CSVSPPVDGYNEQFF.

This clonotype was detected ten times or more. V gene TRBV6-5 combines with J gene TRBJ1-4; D not resolved. This CDR3 has 16 residues. Trimming took 0 bases from V and 4 from J, leaving 12 bases between them. Germline loops: CDR1 MNHEY, CDR2 SVGAGI. The CDR3 protein is CASSYSLGQVNEKLFF. CDR3 bases: TGTGCCAGCAGTTACTCGTTAGGGCAAGTTAATGAAAAACTGTTTTTT.

The rearrangement joins TRBV7-2 to TRBJ2-2; no reliable D call. The CDR3 covers 17 residues. Germline-derived CDR1 and CDR2 are SGHTA and FQGNSA. Trimming stripped 5 bases from V and 4 bases from J, with 20 bases between. The CDR3 here is CASSGRPSREGTGELFF. In DNA form, the CDR3 reads TGTGCCAGCAGCGGACGTCCGTCGAGAGAAGGCACCGGGGAGCTGTTTTTT.

The sample holds many counts of this clonotype. The CDR3 loop is CASSPSGRTDTQYF. In DNA form, the CDR3 reads TGTGCCAGCTCCCCTAGCGGTCGCACAGATACGCAGTATTTT. The rearrangement links TRBV18 to TRBJ2-3; 7 bases are shared with TRBD2. V gave up 6 bases and J gave up 1 base; unmatched junction bases: 4. The CDR3 length is 14 residues. The germline gives CDR1 KGHSH, CDR2 LQKENI.

The rearrangement uses TRBV7-6 and TRBJ2-1; D may be TRBD2 (6 bases). The CDR3 runs 15 residues. From germline, CDR1 is SGHVS and CDR2 FNYEAQ. Trimming pared 3 bases from V and 2 bases from J, leaving 11 bases between. CDR3 sequence: CASSLVAGTYNEQFF. In DNA form, the CDR3 reads TGTGCCAGCAGCTTGGTCGCGGGGACCTACAATGAGCAGTTCTTC.

This clonotype showed up many times. The chain joins TRBV19 to TRBJ2-1, with TRBD1 identical over 8 bases. Per the germline V gene, CDR1 is LNHDA and CDR2 is SQIVND (reference sequence). The CDR3 contains 15 residues. V dropped 7 bases and J dropped 4; count of bases not matched to a gene: 9. CDR3 amino acids: CASTSGTGFYNEQFF. CDR3 bases: TGTGCCAGTACCTCCGGGACAGGCTTTTACAATGAGCAGTTCTTC.

This clonotype came up a few times. The chain is built from TRBV11-2 and TRBJ2-3, with a tentative D call TRBD2 (6 bases). V was trimmed by 5 bases and J by 1 base, leaving 16 bases between them. CDR3 length: 16 residues. The germline V gene has CDR1 SGHAT and CDR2 FQNNGV. CDR3 sequence reads: CASSPPGGWGTDTQYF. The CDR3 DNA reads TGTGCCAGCAGCCCCCCCGGGGGTTGGGGCACAGATACGCAGTATTTT.

This clonotype showed up many times. The V and J genes are TRBV20-1 and TRBJ2-1; 7 nucleotides agree with TRBD2. The CDR3 covers 16 residues. J lost 4 bases, V lost 4 bases, and 13 bases had no gene match. Germline assignment: CDR1 DFQATT and CDR2 SNEGSKA (reference sequence). As DNA, the CDR3 is TGCAGTGCTACACCCACGAGCGGGATCTCGTACAATGAGCAGTTCTTC. Translated: CSATPTSGISYNEQFF.

This clonotype was counted many times. J is TRBJ2-1 and V is TRBV20-1; a weak D match, TRBD2 (5 bases). CDR3 size: 13 residues. Germline-derived CDR1 and CDR2 are DFQATT and SNEGSKA (reference sequence). The V end lost 1 base, the J end lost 5 bases, and 9 bases lay between the germline ends. CDR3 nucleotides: TGCAGTGCTAGAGTACCGGGAAACAATGAGCAGTTCTTC. This sequence encodes CSARVPGNNEQFF.

Ten or more counts support this clonotype. The chain employs TRBV6-1 and TRBJ2-3, with TRBD2 matching over 8 bases. V dropped 0 bases and J dropped 7; count of bases not matched to a gene: 6. CDR1 and CDR2 from the germline V gene are MNHNS and SASEGT. The CDR3 runs to 15 residues. The CDR3 coding sequence is TGTGCCAGCAGTGAAGCGACGGGAGGGTTATATACGCAGTATTTT. Protein product: CASSEATGGLYTQYF.

This chain links TRBV30 with TRBJ1-1; weak D call: TRBD1 (5 bases). The V and J ends lost 0 bases and 1 base respectively, with 9 bases between them. The CDR3 totals 14 residues. Germline lookup yields CDR1 GTSNPN and CDR2 SVGIG (reference sequence). The CDR3 DNA follows: TGTGCCTGGAGTGTGGGGGACCAGAACACTGAAGCTTTCTTT. Amino acids: CAWSVGDQNTEAFF.

This clonotype was counted at least ten times. This chain joins TRBV11-2 and TRBJ2-3; D is unresolved. This CDR3 is 13 amino acids long. Germline V CDR1 and CDR2: SGHAT, FQNNGV. The germline V and J ends were trimmed by 1 base and 4 bases, with 6 bases remaining between them. The CDR3 DNA reads TGTGCCAGCAGCTTAGCCGGGTCAGATACGCAGTATTTT. Residues: CASSLAGSDTQYF.

This chain uses TRBV9 with TRBJ1-1; no reliable D call. The germline V gene encodes CDR1 SGDLS and CDR2 YYNGEE. CDR3 size: 12 residues. The V gene lost 8 bases and the J gene lost 7 bases, with 15 bases spanning the gap. As DNA, the CDR3 is TGTGCCAGTAAGACGGACGGAAGTGAAGCTTTCTTT. This encodes CASKTDGSEAFF. Full variable domain (outside the CDR3, taken from reference TRBV9 and TRBJ1-1): DSGVTQTPKHLITATGQRVTLRCSPRSGDLSVYWYQQSLDQGLQFLIQYYNGEERAKGNILERFSAQQFPDLHSELNLSSLELGDSALYFCASKTDGSEAFFGQGTRLTVV.

V usage is TRBV10-1 and J usage is TRBJ2-1, with 10 bases matching TRBD2. The junction had 10 bases not matched to a gene; V was cut back by 2 bases and J by 9 bases. The CDR3 contains 16 residues. Germline V gene sequence: CDR1 WNHNN, CDR2 SYGVQD (reference sequence). Here the CDR3 DNA reads TGCGCCAGCAGTGAGACTAGCGGGGCCCCCCGGGGTGAGCAGTTCTTC. Protein product: CASSETSGAPRGEQFF.

The rearrangement joins TRBV11-2 to TRBJ2-7; D gene unclear. The CDR3 has 14 amino acids. Germline V gene sequence: CDR1 SGHAT, CDR2 FQNNGV. V lost 2 bases, J lost 3 bases, and 11 bases lay in between. CDR3: CASSLHNSYYEQYF. CDR3 bases: TGTGCCAGCAGCTTACATAATAGCTACTACGAGCAGTACTTC.

The chain uses TRBV7-9 and TRBJ2-2; the D is unclear. The CDR3 contains 14 residues. V was pared by 4 bases and J by 4 bases, with 10 bases between. Germline V lookup: CDR1 SEHNR, CDR2 FQNEAQ (reference sequence). The CDR3 coding sequence is TGTGCCAGCAGCTCGACTTTGAGCACCGGGGAGCTGTTTTTT. This sequence encodes CASSSTLSTGELFF.

V and J are TRBV14 and TRBJ2-1, with D possibly matching TRBD2 (6 bases). The germline V gene has CDR1 SGHDN and CDR2 FVKESK. V shed 1 base and J shed 5 bases, with 18 bases lying between them. The CDR3 contains 17 residues. CDR3 protein: CASSQAVGSGRHNEQFF. In DNA form, the CDR3 reads TGTGCCAGCAGCCAAGCGGTTGGCAGCGGGCGACACAATGAGCAGTTCTTC.

At least ten counts were recorded for this clonotype. The V call is TRBV9, the J call TRBJ2-5, with D unresolved. The germline gives CDR1 SGDLS, CDR2 YYNGEE. The CDR3 consists of 15 residues. V gave up 0 bases and J gave up 1 base, with 10 bases separating them. The CDR3: CASSVGPAPQETQYF. The DNA for the CDR3 is TGTGCCAGCAGCGTAGGGCCAGCGCCCCAAGAGACCCAGTACTTC.

There are a few counts of this clonotype. This chain uses TRBV4-1 with TRBJ2-3, with D unclear. V lost 1 base and J 0 bases, leaving 8 bases between the germline ends. Germline-derived CDR1 and CDR2 are MGHRA and YSYEKL. This CDR3 is built from 15 residues. The CDR3 here is CASSQALGSTDTQYF. DNA of the CDR3: TGCGCCAGCAGCCAAGCCCTGGGGAGCACAGATACGCAGTATTTT.

This clonotype was picked up a small number of times. The chain combines TRBV20-1 with TRBJ2-1; 12 nucleotides line up with TRBD2. J gave up 7 bases and V 3 bases, and 4 bases lay outside the gene matches. Germline-derived CDR1 and CDR2 are DFQATT and SNEGSKA (reference sequence). The CDR3 is 14 amino acids. In nucleotides, the CDR3 is TGCAGTGCTAGGCGGACTAGCGGGGTGAATGAGCAGTTCTTC. Amino acid sequence: CSARRTSGVNEQFF.

This clonotype was counted only a few times. One end of the junction does not line up with germline, which may come from a read error. This chain uses TRBV11-2 with TRBJ2-7, with 12 bases lining up with TRBD2. Germline-derived CDR1 and CDR2 are SGHAT and FQNNGV. This CDR3 comprises 15 residues. The CDR3 nucleotides are TGTGCCAGCAGCCAGCCGGGACTAGCGGGCTACAAGCAGTACTTC. This gives the protein CASSQPGLAGYKQYF.

About this clonotype: A much larger clonotype is one base distant, so this may be a read error. V usage is TRBV18 and J usage is TRBJ1-2, with D maybe TRBD1 (5 bases). Looked up from germline, CDR1 is KGHSH and CDR2 is LQKENI. V was cut by 0 bases and J by 3 bases, with 5 bases left in between. This CDR3 has 13 residues. The DNA for the CDR3 is TGTGCCAGCTCACCACCGGGGCACTATGGCTACACCTTC. It specifies CASSPPGHYGYTF.

This clonotype has a count of ten or more. The chain couples TRBV20-1 to TRBJ2-1; TRBD1 matches 8 bases. Trimming removed 3 bases from V and 6 bases from J; junction bases left unmatched: 7. Germline CDR1 reads DFQATT; CDR2 reads SNEGSKA (reference sequence). CDR3 size: 14 residues. CDR3 nucleotide sequence: TGCAGTGCTAGGGACAGGGTGGGGGGCAATGAGCAGTTCTTC. Translated, it gives CSARDRVGGNEQFF.

This chain links TRBV19 with TRBJ2-7; a weak D match, TRBD2 (5 bases). Trimming shortened V by 3 bases and J by 6 bases, and 12 bases separated the two germline ends. Germline values: CDR1 LNHDA, CDR2 SQIVND (reference sequence). The CDR3 length is 13 residues. CDR3 DNA: TGTGCCAGTAGTATGGGATGGGGAGCCGAGCAGTACTTC. It yields the protein CASSMGWGAEQYF.